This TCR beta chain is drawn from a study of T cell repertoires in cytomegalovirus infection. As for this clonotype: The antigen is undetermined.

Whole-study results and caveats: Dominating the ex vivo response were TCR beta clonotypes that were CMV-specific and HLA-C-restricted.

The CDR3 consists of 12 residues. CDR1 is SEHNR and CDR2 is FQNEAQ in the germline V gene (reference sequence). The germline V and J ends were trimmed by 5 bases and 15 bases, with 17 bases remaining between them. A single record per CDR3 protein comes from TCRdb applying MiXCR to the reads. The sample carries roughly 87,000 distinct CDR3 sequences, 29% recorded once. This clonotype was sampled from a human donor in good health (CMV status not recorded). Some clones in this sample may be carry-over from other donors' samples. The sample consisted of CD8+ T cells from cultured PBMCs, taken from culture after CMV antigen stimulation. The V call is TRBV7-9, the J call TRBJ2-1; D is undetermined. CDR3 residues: CASSGNRVQGFF. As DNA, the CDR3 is TGTGCCAGCAGCGGTAACAGAGTTCAAGGGTTCTTC.